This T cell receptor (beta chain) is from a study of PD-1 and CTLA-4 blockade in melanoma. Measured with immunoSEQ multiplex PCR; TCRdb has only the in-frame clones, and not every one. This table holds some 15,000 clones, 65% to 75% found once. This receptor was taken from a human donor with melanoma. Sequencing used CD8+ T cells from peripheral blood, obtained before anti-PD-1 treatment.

The CDR3 DNA sequence: TGTGCCAGCAGCTTATTGGGGGATACGCAGTATTTT. Translation gives CASSLLGDTQYF. V usage is TRBV7-8 and J usage is TRBJ2-3; D is uncertain. V lost 2 bases, J lost 6 bases, and 6 bases lay in between. The length of the CDR3 is 12 residues. Germline CDR1 reads SGHVS; CDR2 reads FQNEAQ.